Included here is one T cell receptor beta chain sequence, with context. Germline V gene lookup returns CDR1 SEHNR and CDR2 FQNEAQ (reference sequence). The CDR3 has 13 amino acids. The V end lost 5 bases, the J end lost 3 bases, and 11 bases lay between the germline ends. The PCR used 60 Vbeta and 13 Jbeta primers. Method: immunoSEQ multiplex PCR; TCRdb's copy keeps in-frame clones and lacks some. The sample records 130,000 or so clones, 60% to 80% being singletons. These data belong to a study of cytomegalovirus exposure and HLA in healthy donors. Sequenced: PBMCs. The chain employs TRBV7-9 and TRBJ2-7, with D unclear. This TCR derives from a male donor in good health and CMV-seronegative. The chain's CDR3 is CASSPLHSYEQYF. The CDR3 bases are TGTGCCAGCAGCCCGCTGCACAGCTACGAGCAGTACTTC.